Described below is a single TCR beta chain sequence and its context. The CDR3 spans 15 residues. With 6 bases removed from V and 0 bases from J, the gap between germline ends came to 14 bases. TCRdb independently ran MiXCR on the RT-PCR reads; one entry per CDR3 protein. The sample comprises hundreds of thousands of distinct CDR3 sequences, 14% of which are singletons, and 3.6% rests with the top ten. The chain joins TRBV12-3 or TRBV12-4 to TRBJ1-1, with D possibly TRBD1 on 5 matching bases. The sequenced sample consisted of memory CD4+ T cells from blood. The source of this sequence is a female donor in good health, serving as a healthy control. CDR3 in DNA: TGTGCCAGCAGCATGGGGGAAAACATGAACACTGAAGCTTTCTTT. This sequence encodes CASSMGENMNTEAFF.